The T cell receptor beta chain under discussion was sequenced for a study of chemoradiotherapy in HPV16-positive cancers. About this clone itself: Antigen unknown.

Germline V lookup: CDR1 SGDLS, CDR2 YYNGEE. Trimming stripped 3 bases from V and 4 bases from J, with 9 bases between. The CDR3 loop spans 13 amino acids. The method was immunoSEQ multiplex PCR; TCRdb's version includes in-frame clones alone and lacks a portion of them. Found here are about 8,600 clones, about two thirds of them singletons; the top ten hold more than 20%. General observations from the study: Only two HPV16-positive patients supplied the functional HPV-specificity definition. HPV-responsive T-cell expansion during chemoradiotherapy was linked to improved recurrence-free survival in HPV16-positive patients. During treatment, candidate HPV-specific clones and E7-related motifs expanded in tumor.

This chain connects TRBV9 to TRBJ2-3; D gene uncertain. The sequence derives from a human donor with HPV-associated anogenital cancer. Sampling was done from a patient who underwent chemoradiotherapy. The CDR3 region has the DNA TGTGCCAGCAGCGCACAACCCGCAGATACGCAGTATTTT. Residues: CASSAQPADTQYF.